The 21 T cell receptor beta chains below all came from one sample that was sequenced in a study of T cell clones after liver transplantation (dated by TCRdb to the late 2010s). Library creation used the immunoSEQ multiplex PCR assay. TCRdb mirrors the immuneACCESS table, restricted to in-frame sequences. Some clones are absent from its copies; in checked studies, under half trace to an unresolved V gene, and the reason for the others is unknown. The sample yields tens of thousands of clones; around 92% were counted once. The top ten clonotypes cover 0.98% of the sample. The source was CD4+ T cells from blood, collected approximately 27 months after liver transplant. The receptors come from a human patient who received a liver transplant. After a transplant, certain T cells may trace back to the graft donor.

V gene TRBV2 combines with J gene TRBJ1-4; tentative D call: TRBD1 (5 bases). V lost 7 bases and J lost 6, with 15 bases in between. The CDR3 has 14 amino acids. Germline V lookup: CDR1 SNHLY, CDR2 FYNNEI. As DNA, the CDR3 is TGTGCCAGCACCCAAACGGGGGTCTATGAAAAACTGTTTTTT. The encoded protein is CASTQTGVYEKLFF.

V and J are TRBV6-1 and TRBJ2-7; perhaps TRBD1 as D (5 bases). The CDR3 is made up of 13 amino acids. Trimming took 2 bases from V and 2 from J, leaving 7 bases between them. CDR1 is MNHNS, CDR2 SASEGT, per germline. The CDR3 nucleotides read TGTGCCAGCAGTGAAAAGGACACCTACGAGCAGTACTTC. This gives the protein CASSEKDTYEQYF.

The V gene is TRBV19, the J gene TRBJ2-5; TRBD1 agrees at 7 bases. The germline V gene has CDR1 LNHDA and CDR2 SQIVND (reference sequence). The CDR3 loop spans 14 amino acids. Trimming cost V 6 bases and J 4 bases; bases outside gene matches: 8. Here the CDR3 reads CASSPQGPIETQYF. The CDR3 coding sequence is TGTGCCAGTAGCCCACAGGGGCCTATAGAGACCCAGTACTTC.

The rearrangement links TRBV6-1 to TRBJ2-7, with a possible D match to TRBD2 (5 bases). Germline-derived CDR1 and CDR2 are MNHNS and SASEGT. The V end was cut by 1 base, the J end by 3 bases, with 10 bases between. The CDR3 contains 14 residues. The chain's CDR3 is CASSEVGSGYEQYF. In DNA, the CDR3 is TGTGCCAGCAGTGAAGTAGGGAGCGGCTACGAGCAGTACTTC.

The CDR3 DNA reads TGTGCCAGCAACAAACAGGGAGAGTCTGAAGCTTTCTTT. This sequence encodes CASNKQGESEAFF. The chain uses TRBV2 and TRBJ1-1, with a possible D match to TRBD1 (6 bases). The CDR3 spans 13 residues. V gave up 7 bases and J gave up 6 bases, with 15 bases separating them. Germline V gives CDR1 SNHLY, CDR2 FYNNEI. Drawing the rest from reference TRBV2 and TRBJ1-1, the complete variable domain is EPEVTQTPSHQVTQMGQEVILRCVPISNHLYFYWYRQILGQKVEFLVSFYNNEISEKSEIFDDQFSVERPDGSNFTLKIRSTKLEDSAMYFCASNKQGESEAFFGQGTRLTVV.

This rearrangement joins TRBV5-5 to TRBJ2-7; 12 nucleotides line up with TRBD1. The CDR3 covers 14 residues. V lost 6 bases to trimming and J lost 5 bases; unmatched junction nucleotides: 6. Looked up from germline, CDR1 is SGHKS and CDR2 is YYEKEE (reference sequence). The chain's CDR3 is CASTWDRGRDEQYF. The CDR3 nucleotides are TGTGCCAGCACGTGGGACAGGGGGCGCGACGAGCAGTACTTC.

This rearrangement joins TRBV15 to TRBJ1-5; tentatively, D is TRBD1 (5 bases). The CDR3 runs to 14 residues. The V gene lost 5 bases and the J gene lost 5 bases, with 13 bases spanning the gap. The V gene's germline CDR1 is LNHNV and CDR2 YYDKDF (reference sequence). In nucleotides, the CDR3 is TGTGCCACCAGCGCCGGGGGGGGTGATCAGCCCCAGCATTTT. Its protein is CATSAGGGDQPQHF.

The V call is TRBV4-2, the J call TRBJ2-2, with unresolved D. The CDR3 is made up of 19 amino acids. Per germline, CDR1 LGHNA and CDR2 YNFKEQ. Trimming took 0 bases from V and 0 from J, leaving 17 bases between them. The CDR3 region has the DNA TGTGCCAGCAGCCAAGATGGTCGGCTAGGTATCGCGAACACCGGGGAGCTGTTTTTT. Translation: CASSQDGRLGIANTGELFF.

This clone was recorded a few times. The chain couples TRBV28 to TRBJ1-2; 7 nucleotides line up with TRBD1. V gave up 7 bases and J gave up 7 bases; unmatched junction bases: 6. Germline V CDR1 and CDR2: MDHEN, SYDVKM. The CDR3 loop spans 12 amino acids. As DNA, the CDR3 is TGTGCCAGCACCGAGGGGGCGCGTGGCTACACCTTC. The encoded protein is CASTEGARGYTF.

V is TRBV5-6 and J is TRBJ2-7; 8 nucleotides agree with TRBD2. CDR3 length: 14 amino acids. V gave up 2 bases and J gave up 3 bases; unmatched junction bases: 4. Germline lookup yields CDR1 SGHDT and CDR2 YYEEEE. CDR3 in amino acids: CASSLGLADYEQYF. In DNA, the CDR3 is TGTGCCAGCAGCTTAGGACTAGCAGACTACGAGCAGTACTTC.

A few counts support this clone. The V call is TRBV7-2, the J call TRBJ1-2, with D tentatively TRBD1 (5 bases). CDR3 length: 14 residues. Germline V gene data show CDR1 as SGHTA and CDR2 as FQGNSA. V shed 5 bases and J shed 5 bases, with 15 bases lying between them. CDR3 bases: TGTGCCAGCAGCCCCTCGAGGGGTGAGTATGGCTACACCTTC. Encoded protein: CASSPSRGEYGYTF.

The table lists this clone with a count of one. V gene TRBV30 combines with J gene TRBJ1-4, with D perhaps matching TRBD1 (5 bases). The CDR3 length is 13 residues. Germline V gene lookup returns CDR1 GTSNPN and CDR2 SVGIG (reference sequence). V was clipped by 2 bases and J by 7 bases, with 11 bases between them. The CDR3 protein is CAWSRQGGEKLFF. The CDR3 DNA follows: TGTGCCTGGAGTAGGCAGGGAGGTGAAAAACTGTTTTTT. The full variable domain, completed using reference TRBV30 and TRBJ1-4, is SQTIHQWPATLVQPVGSPLSLECTVEGTSNPNLYWYRQAAGRGLQLLFYSVGIGQISSEVPQNLSASRPQDRQFILSSKKLLLSDSGFYLCAWSRQGGEKLFFGSGTQLSVL.

The V and J genes are TRBV5-1 and TRBJ2-7; TRBD2 agrees at 8 bases. CDR1 is SGHRS, CDR2 YFSETQ, per germline. With 4 bases clipped from V and 3 bases from J, the junction kept 12 bases outside the gene matches. The CDR3 contains 16 residues. CDR3 DNA sequence: TGCGCCAGCAGCATCCACGCCGGGACTAGAGTCTACGAGCAGTACTTC. It encodes CASSIHAGTRVYEQYF.

This rearrangement joins TRBV19 to TRBJ2-4, with 8 nucleotides matching TRBD1. This CDR3 has 17 amino acids. The V gene's germline CDR1 is LNHDA and CDR2 SQIVND (reference sequence). V lost 4 bases and J lost 3; bases outside the gene matches: 11. The chain's CDR3 is CASSTQDRVQNKNIQYF. CDR3 DNA: TGTGCCAGTAGTACTCAGGACAGGGTGCAAAACAAAAACATTCAGTACTTC.

The chain employs TRBV6-4 and TRBJ2-1, with D perhaps matching TRBD2 (6 bases). Trimming removed 6 bases at V and 6 bases at J, with 21 bases between. Germline V gene data show CDR1 as MRHNA and CDR2 as SNTAGT. CDR3 size: 16 residues. CDR3 nucleotides: TGTGCCAGCAGCGATCGTACGGGAGCCGGGGGCAATGAGCAGTTCTTC. Its protein is CASSDRTGAGGNEQFF.

The chain links TRBV7-3 to TRBJ2-1; D remains ambiguous. V lost 5 bases to trimming and J lost 10 bases, with 15 bases between them. The CDR3 is made up of 13 amino acids. Germline V lookup: CDR1 SGHTA, CDR2 FQGTGA. The CDR3 DNA reads as TGTGCCAGCAGCCTGGAAATCAGCGCCGAGCAGTTCTTC. It yields the protein CASSLEISAEQFF.

This clone has just a few counts. The V call is TRBV18, the J call TRBJ2-2, with D tentatively TRBD2 (6 bases). CDR1 and CDR2 (germline): KGHSH, LQKENI. V was pared by 3 bases and J by 4 bases, with 15 bases between. This CDR3 region has 16 residues. The CDR3 is CASSPRGVWGTGELFF. The CDR3 nucleotides read TGTGCCAGCTCACCCCGCGGGGTATGGGGCACCGGGGAGCTGTTTTTT.

This chain links TRBV2 with TRBJ2-7, with D unclear. Germline values: CDR1 SNHLY, CDR2 FYNNEI. The CDR3 has 14 amino acids. V was trimmed by 4 bases and J by 0 bases, leaving 10 bases between them. CDR3 in amino acids: CASSGGIHSYEQYF. Here the CDR3 DNA reads TGTGCCAGCAGTGGGGGTATACACTCCTACGAGCAGTACTTC.

The rearrangement uses TRBV19 and TRBJ1-2; D call uncertain. Trimming removed 7 bases from V and 3 bases from J, with 9 bases in between. CDR3 length: 12 residues. Germline V CDR1 and CDR2: LNHDA, SQIVND (reference sequence). CDR3 sequence: CASMGWDYGYTF. The CDR3 DNA is TGTGCCAGTATGGGGTGGGACTATGGCTACACCTTC.

J is TRBJ2-3 and V is TRBV7-9; D unclear. The CDR3 runs 16 residues. V lost 2 bases and J 0 bases, leaving 12 bases between the germline ends. CDR1 and CDR2 from the germline V gene are SEHNR and FQNEAQ (reference sequence). Here the CDR3 DNA reads TGTGCCAGCAGCTTACTAGTTTTTACTAGCACAGATACGCAGTATTTT. Translated, it gives CASSLLVFTSTDTQYF.

The chain links TRBV19 to TRBJ1-2; D remains unclear. The CDR3 spans 14 residues. Germline V lookup: CDR1 LNHDA, CDR2 SQIVND (reference sequence). The V end lost 6 bases, the J end lost 7 bases, and 18 bases lay between the germline ends. The chain's CDR3 is CASSPVGSGLGYTF. The CDR3 region has the DNA TGTGCCAGTAGCCCCGTGGGGTCTGGTCTTGGCTACACCTTC.